This entry is about one T cell receptor (beta chain). The CDR3 spans 15 residues. CDR1 MGHRA and CDR2 YSYEKL come from the germline V gene. Trimming stripped 1 base from V and 7 bases from J, with 13 bases between. The sample belongs to a study of shared clonotypes between healthy human individuals. Cells designated naive CD8 were CD45RO-negative and were positively selected for CCR7, with terminally differentiated effector memory CD45RA+ cells excluded. Measured with immunoSEQ multiplex PCR; TCRdb has only the in-frame clones, and not every one. Among under 2,000,000 clones, about 95% were seen once, and the ten largest hold around 1%.

The chain recombines TRBV4-1 with TRBJ1-4; D possibly corresponds to TRBD1 (6 bases). The specimen was naive CD8+ T cells sorted from blood. This receptor was identified in a man between 18 and 35 years old in good health. The CDR3 DNA is TGCGCCAGCAGCCAAGGGACAGAAGGGAGTGAAAAACTGTTTTTT. Encoded protein: CASSQGTEGSEKLFF.